These T cell receptor beta chains were read from a single sample in a study of blood T cell repertoires in COVID-19. The method was immunoSEQ multiplex PCR; TCRdb's version includes in-frame clones alone and lacks a portion of them. The sample gives approximately 500,000 clones, 89% of which show up once; about 0.91% is in the top ten. Sequenced: peripheral blood. All receptors derive from a man aged 18 to 29 with COVID-19, enrolled during active disease. CDR3s include the opening cysteine and the closing phenylalanine or tryptophan. D genes are given only for firm matches. Size tells how often a clone was seen (once, few, many) or the class of an expanded clone, and some rows leave it out.

v_call: TRBV9; clone_size: few; j_call: TRBJ2-1; d_call: TRBD2; cdr3_aa: CASSGLAASYNEQFF; cdr3_nt: TGTGCCAGCAGCGGCCTAGCGGCTTCCTACAATGAGCAGTTCTTC
v_call: TRBV19; clone_size: once; j_call: TRBJ2-1; d_call: TRBD2; cdr3_aa: CASKGTSGHHEQFF; cdr3_nt: TGTGCCAGTAAAGGGACTAGCGGGCACCATGAGCAGTTCTTC
v_call: TRBV29-1; clone_size: .; j_call: TRBJ1-3; d_call: .; cdr3_aa: CSVAGLSGNTIYF; cdr3_nt: TGCAGCGTCGCCGGTCTCTCTGGAAACACCATATATTTT
v_call: TRBV27; clone_size: .; j_call: TRBJ2-7; d_call: TRBD2; cdr3_aa: CASSPQAGIAYEQYF; cdr3_nt: TGTGCCAGCAGTCCCCAAGCGGGAATCGCCTACGAGCAGTACTTC
v_call: TRBV5-4; clone_size: .; j_call: TRBJ1-6; d_call: .; cdr3_aa: CASSLLKMAASSYNSPLHF; cdr3_nt: TGTGCCAGCAGCTTGTTAAAAATGGCGGCGAGCTCCTATAATTCACCCCTCCACTTT
v_call: TRBV11-3; clone_size: .; j_call: TRBJ2-1; d_call: .; cdr3_aa: CASSLERRSSYNEQFF; cdr3_nt: TGTGCCAGCAGCTTAGAAAGGAGAAGCTCCTACAATGAGCAGTTCTTC
v_call: TRBV4-1; clone_size: .; j_call: TRBJ2-7; d_call: .; cdr3_aa: CASSQDSGGSSYEQYF; cdr3_nt: TGCGCCAGCAGCCAAGATAGCGGCGGCAGTTCCTACGAGCAGTACTTC
v_call: TRBV6-5; clone_size: .; j_call: TRBJ1-2; d_call: .; cdr3_aa: CASSYNARNNYGYTF; cdr3_nt: TGTGCCAGCAGTTACAATGCCAGGAACAACTATGGCTACACCTTC
v_call: TRBV27; clone_size: once; j_call: TRBJ2-7; d_call: .; cdr3_aa: CASRRETASYEQYF; cdr3_nt: TGTGCCAGCAGGCGTGAGACAGCCTCCTACGAGCAGTACTTC
v_call: TRBV1; clone_size: .; j_call: TRBJ1-5; d_call: .; cdr3_aa: CTSSQEGGF; cdr3_nt: TGCACCAGCAGCCAAGAAGGCGGGTTT
v_call: TRBV10-3; clone_size: .; j_call: TRBJ2-3; d_call: TRBD2; cdr3_aa: CAISESRTSGSSIDTQYF; cdr3_nt: TGTGCCATCAGTGAGTCCCGGACTAGCGGGAGTAGTATAGATACGCAGTATTTT
v_call: TRBV11-2; clone_size: .; j_call: TRBJ2-2; d_call: TRBD2; cdr3_aa: CASSLRRRGGAELFF; cdr3_nt: TGTGCCAGCTCACTCCGGAGGCGCGGGGGGGCCGAGCTGTTTTTT
v_call: TRBV2; clone_size: few; j_call: TRBJ1-5; d_call: TRBD1; cdr3_aa: CASSRQGNSNQPQHF; cdr3_nt: TGTGCCAGCAGTAGACAGGGGAATAGCAATCAGCCCCAGCATTTT
v_call: TRBV27; clone_size: .; j_call: TRBJ2-7; d_call: .; cdr3_aa: CASSLRASYEQYF; cdr3_nt: TGTGCCAGCAGTTTGAGGGCCTCCTACGAGCAGTACTTC
v_call: TRBV5-1; clone_size: .; j_call: TRBJ2-7; d_call: .; cdr3_aa: CASMKTGASYEQYF; cdr3_nt: TGCGCCAGCATGAAGACAGGCGCCTCCTACGAGCAGTACTTC
v_call: TRBV7-9; clone_size: .; j_call: TRBJ1-1; d_call: .; cdr3_aa: CASSAYRDYIPEAFF; cdr3_nt: TGTGCCAGCAGCGCCTACAGGGATTATATACCTGAAGCTTTCTTT
v_call: TRBV18; clone_size: .; j_call: TRBJ1-5; d_call: TRBD1; cdr3_aa: CASSPDRGQVGNQPQHF; cdr3_nt: TGTGCCAGCTCACCGGACAGGGGGCAAGTTGGCAATCAGCCCCAGCATTTT
v_call: TRBV7-2; clone_size: .; j_call: TRBJ2-1; d_call: .; cdr3_aa: CASSFRNEQFF; cdr3_nt: TGTGCCAGCAGCTTCCGCAATGAGCAGTTCTTC
v_call: TRBV9; clone_size: .; j_call: TRBJ2-7; d_call: .; cdr3_aa: CASSVGSLADFYEQYF; cdr3_nt: TGTGCCAGCAGCGTAGGTAGCCTAGCCGATTTCTACGAGCAGTACTTC
v_call: TRBV4-1; clone_size: .; j_call: TRBJ2-5; d_call: TRBD2; cdr3_aa: CASSQGTSGRETQYF; cdr3_nt: TGCGCCAGCAGCCAAGGGACTAGCGGGAGAGAGACCCAGTACTTC
v_call: TRBV2; clone_size: .; j_call: TRBJ2-5; d_call: .; cdr3_aa: CASSGQETQYF; cdr3_nt: TGTGCCAGCAGCGGTCAAGAGACCCAGTACTTC
v_call: TRBV11-2; clone_size: .; j_call: TRBJ1-1; d_call: .; cdr3_aa: CASSLVQGTEAFF; cdr3_nt: TGTGCCAGCAGCTTAGTTCAGGGAACTGAAGCTTTCTTT
v_call: TRBV19; clone_size: .; j_call: TRBJ2-7; d_call: TRBD2; cdr3_aa: CASSIVSGSYEQYF; cdr3_nt: TGTGCCAGTAGTATAGTGAGCGGGAGTTACGAGCAGTACTTC
v_call: TRBV25-1; clone_size: .; j_call: TRBJ2-3; d_call: TRBD1; cdr3_aa: CASSAKGQGATDTQYF; cdr3_nt: TGTGCCAGCAGTGCTAAGGGACAGGGGGCCACAGATACGCAGTATTTT
v_call: TRBV6-1; clone_size: .; j_call: TRBJ2-3; d_call: .; cdr3_aa: CASSEARGRGRVSTDTQYF; cdr3_nt: TGTGCCAGCAGTGAAGCACGAGGGCGTGGCCGTGTAAGCACAGATACGCAGTATTTT
v_call: TRBV5-1; clone_size: .; j_call: TRBJ1-1; d_call: TRBD1; cdr3_aa: CATKTGYGGEAFF; cdr3_nt: TGCGCCACCAAGACAGGGTACGGGGGTGAAGCTTTCTTT
v_call: TRBV25-1; clone_size: .; j_call: TRBJ2-1; d_call: TRBD2; cdr3_aa: CASSRGELGEQFF; cdr3_nt: TGTGCCAGCAGTCGGGGGGAGTTGGGTGAGCAGTTCTTC
v_call: TRBV11-3; clone_size: .; j_call: TRBJ2-2; d_call: .; cdr3_aa: CASSLVGPGELFF; cdr3_nt: TGTGCCAGCAGCTTAGTTGGGCCCGGGGAGCTGTTTTTT
v_call: TRBV2; clone_size: .; j_call: TRBJ1-5; d_call: TRBD1; cdr3_aa: CASSGQGAAQHF; cdr3_nt: TGTGCCAGCAGTGGGCAGGGGGCGGCCCAGCATTTT
v_call: TRBV6-6; clone_size: .; j_call: TRBJ1-2; d_call: TRBD1; cdr3_aa: CASSSSGQAYGYTF; cdr3_nt: TGTGCCAGCAGTTCAAGCGGACAGGCCTATGGCTACACCTTC
v_call: TRBV15; clone_size: .; j_call: TRBJ2-1; d_call: .; cdr3_aa: CATSRDRRLEVNEQFF; cdr3_nt: TGTGCCACCAGCAGAGATCGACGACTAGAGGTCAATGAGCAGTTCTTC
v_call: TRBV19; clone_size: few; j_call: TRBJ2-7; d_call: TRBD1; cdr3_aa: CASSLRTGGHEQYF; cdr3_nt: TGTGCCAGTAGTCTCCGGACAGGGGGTCACGAGCAGTACTTC
v_call: TRBV11-3; clone_size: once; j_call: TRBJ1-3; d_call: .; cdr3_aa: CASSLGRWDTIYF; cdr3_nt: TGTGCCAGCAGCTTAGGGCGGTGGGACACCATATATTTT
v_call: TRBV5-1; clone_size: .; j_call: TRBJ2-1; d_call: .; cdr3_aa: CASSLSLEASEQFF; cdr3_nt: TGCGCCAGCAGCTTGTCCCTTGAAGCCTCTGAGCAGTTCTTC
v_call: TRBV3-1/TRBV3-2; clone_size: .; j_call: TRBJ2-6; d_call: .; cdr3_aa: CASSPVNSGANVLTF; cdr3_nt: TGTGCCAGCAGCCCAGTGAACTCTGGGGCCAACGTCCTGACTTTC
v_call: TRBV27; clone_size: once; j_call: TRBJ1-6; d_call: TRBD1; cdr3_aa: CASSLDRIGSPLHF; cdr3_nt: TGTGCCAGCAGTTTGGACAGGATAGGATCACCCCTCCACTTT
v_call: TRBV5-1; clone_size: .; j_call: TRBJ1-2; d_call: .; cdr3_aa: CASSGSGGDYGYTF; cdr3_nt: TGCGCCAGCAGCGGCTCTGGAGGTGACTATGGCTACACCTTC
v_call: TRBV5-4; clone_size: .; j_call: TRBJ1-1; d_call: TRBD1; cdr3_aa: CASSGTGTEAFF; cdr3_nt: TGTGCCAGCAGCGGGACAGGGACTGAAGCTTTCTTT
v_call: TRBV5-6; clone_size: once; j_call: TRBJ1-1; d_call: .; cdr3_aa: CASSLATGTEAFF; cdr3_nt: TGTGCCAGCAGCTTGGCCACCGGGACTGAAGCTTTCTTT
v_call: TRBV12-3/TRBV12-4; clone_size: .; j_call: TRBJ1-6; d_call: .; cdr3_aa: CASTTQTDSPLHF; cdr3_nt: TGTGCCAGCACCACGCAGACTGATTCACCCCTCCACTTT
v_call: TRBV6-1; clone_size: .; j_call: TRBJ1-1; d_call: .; cdr3_aa: CASSDWLITEAFF; cdr3_nt: TGTGCCAGCAGTGATTGGCTTATTACTGAAGCTTTCTTT
v_call: TRBV5-1; clone_size: .; j_call: TRBJ2-1; d_call: TRBD1; cdr3_aa: CASSLSTGGFNEQFF; cdr3_nt: TGCGCCAGCAGCTTGTCGACAGGGGGATTCAATGAGCAGTTCTTC
v_call: TRBV19; clone_size: .; j_call: TRBJ1-2; d_call: .; cdr3_aa: CASRQNTNYGYTF; cdr3_nt: TGTGCCAGTCGACAAAATACTAACTATGGCTACACCTTC
v_call: TRBV9; clone_size: .; j_call: TRBJ1-5; d_call: TRBD1; cdr3_aa: CASSVGTDQPQHF; cdr3_nt: TGTGCCAGCAGCGTTGGGACAGATCAGCCCCAGCATTTT
v_call: TRBV7-2; clone_size: .; j_call: TRBJ1-3; d_call: .; cdr3_aa: CASSWEVGIGRNTIYF; cdr3_nt: TGTGCCAGCAGCTGGGAGGTGGGAATCGGTAGAAACACCATATATTTT
v_call: TRBV1; clone_size: .; j_call: TRBJ2-5; d_call: .; cdr3_aa: CTSSVQEARRAKTQYF; cdr3_nt: TGCACCAGCAGCGTTCAAGAAGCGAGGAGGGCTAAGACCCAGTACTTC
v_call: TRBV29-1; clone_size: .; j_call: TRBJ1-3; d_call: .; cdr3_aa: CSVVADSGNTIYF; cdr3_nt: TGCAGCGTTGTAGCAGACTCTGGAAACACCATATATTTT
v_call: TRBV27; clone_size: .; j_call: TRBJ2-7; d_call: .; cdr3_aa: CASSLRLGLEQYF; cdr3_nt: TGTGCCAGCAGTTTGAGACTCGGTTTGGAGCAGTACTTC
v_call: TRBV7-3; clone_size: .; j_call: TRBJ2-7; d_call: TRBD1; cdr3_aa: CASSWGQTYEQYF; cdr3_nt: TGTGCCAGCAGCTGGGGACAGACCTACGAGCAGTACTTC
v_call: TRBV5-1; clone_size: .; j_call: TRBJ2-3; d_call: .; cdr3_aa: CASSLGRWPDTQYF; cdr3_nt: TGCGCCAGCAGCCTGGGAAGATGGCCAGATACGCAGTATTTT
v_call: TRBV4-1; clone_size: .; j_call: TRBJ2-5; d_call: .; cdr3_aa: CASSQDFLAGGRETQYF; cdr3_nt: TGCGCCAGCAGCCAAGATTTCCTCGCCGGGGGGCGAGAGACCCAGTACTTC
v_call: TRBV11-3; clone_size: .; j_call: TRBJ2-5; d_call: .; cdr3_aa: CASSPGLGETQYF; cdr3_nt: TGTGCCAGCAGCCCAGGGTTGGGGGAGACCCAGTACTTC
v_call: TRBV5-1; clone_size: .; j_call: TRBJ1-1; d_call: .; cdr3_aa: CASSFGGLMNTEAFF; cdr3_nt: TGCGCCAGCTCCTTCGGAGGGCTAATGAACACTGAAGCTTTCTTT
v_call: TRBV6-1; clone_size: .; j_call: TRBJ1-2; d_call: .; cdr3_aa: CASSEAGGNYGYTF; cdr3_nt: TGTGCCAGCAGTGAAGCCGGGGGAAACTATGGCTACACCTTC
v_call: TRBV5-1; clone_size: .; j_call: TRBJ1-4; d_call: TRBD1; cdr3_aa: CASSLGQGTGTNEKLFF; cdr3_nt: TGCGCCAGCAGCTTGGGACAGGGTACAGGAACTAATGAAAAACTGTTTTTT